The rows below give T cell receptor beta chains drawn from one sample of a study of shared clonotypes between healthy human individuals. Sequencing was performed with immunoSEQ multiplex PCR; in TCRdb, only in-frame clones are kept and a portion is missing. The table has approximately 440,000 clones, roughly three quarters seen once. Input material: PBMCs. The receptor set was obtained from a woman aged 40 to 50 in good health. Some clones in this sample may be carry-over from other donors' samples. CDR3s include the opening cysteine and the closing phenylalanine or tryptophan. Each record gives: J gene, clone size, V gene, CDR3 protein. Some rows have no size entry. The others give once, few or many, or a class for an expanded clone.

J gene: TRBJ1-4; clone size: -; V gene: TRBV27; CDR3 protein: CASSRQGYEKLFF
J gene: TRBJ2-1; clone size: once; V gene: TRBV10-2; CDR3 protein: CASSESLANPEQFF
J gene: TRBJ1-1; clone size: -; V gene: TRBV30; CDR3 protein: CAWSGYRFNTEAFF
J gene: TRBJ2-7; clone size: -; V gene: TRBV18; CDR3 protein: CASSRSNYRDRGYEQYF
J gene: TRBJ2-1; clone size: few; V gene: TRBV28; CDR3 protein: CASSLAYTGLAYNEQFF
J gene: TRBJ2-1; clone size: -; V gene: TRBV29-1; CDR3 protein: CSVGGGGASSYNEQFF
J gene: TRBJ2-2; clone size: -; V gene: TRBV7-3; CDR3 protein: CASSLRGGSGGELFF
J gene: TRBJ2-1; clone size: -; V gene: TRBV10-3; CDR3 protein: CAISMLTGSSYNEQFF
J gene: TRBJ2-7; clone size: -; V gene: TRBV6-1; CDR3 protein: CASQLGGAGYEQYF
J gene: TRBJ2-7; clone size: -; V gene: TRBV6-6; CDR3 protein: CASGGVRESEQYF
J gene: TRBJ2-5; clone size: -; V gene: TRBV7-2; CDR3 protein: CASSPLGGSETQYF
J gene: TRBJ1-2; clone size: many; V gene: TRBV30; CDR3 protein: CAWSVTRLYGYTF
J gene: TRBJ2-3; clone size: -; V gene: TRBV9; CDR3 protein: CASSVDGRSGGTDTQYF
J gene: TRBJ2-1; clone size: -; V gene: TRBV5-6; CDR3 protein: CASSIQGPNEQFF
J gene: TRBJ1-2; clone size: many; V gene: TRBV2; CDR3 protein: CASSLDRGPYGYTF
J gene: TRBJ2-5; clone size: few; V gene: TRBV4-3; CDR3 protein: CASSQDFLSGGGQETQYF
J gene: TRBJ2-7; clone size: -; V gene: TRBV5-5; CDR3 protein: CASSLARQGTYEQYF
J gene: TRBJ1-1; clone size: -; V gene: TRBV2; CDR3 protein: CASSVRTEAFF
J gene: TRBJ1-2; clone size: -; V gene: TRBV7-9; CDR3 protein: CASSSHPVYGYTF
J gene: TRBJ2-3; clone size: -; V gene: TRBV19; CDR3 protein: CASSSSQSDTQYF
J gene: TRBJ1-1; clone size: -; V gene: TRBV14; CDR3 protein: CASSQDFRGGNTEAFF
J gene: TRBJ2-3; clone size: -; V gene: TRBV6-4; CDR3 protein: CASSDTGRADTQYF
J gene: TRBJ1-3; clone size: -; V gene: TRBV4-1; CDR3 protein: CASSHLGSHTIYF
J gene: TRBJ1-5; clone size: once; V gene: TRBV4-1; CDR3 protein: CASSPGGGGHNQPQHF
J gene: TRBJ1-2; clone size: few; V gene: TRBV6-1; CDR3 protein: CASRPDRSRGYTF
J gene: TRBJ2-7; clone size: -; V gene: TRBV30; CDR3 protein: CAWTTATYGQCF
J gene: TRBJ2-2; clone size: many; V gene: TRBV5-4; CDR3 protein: CASSLGLVTSTGELFF
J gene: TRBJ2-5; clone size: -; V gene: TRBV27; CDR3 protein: CASSSSGRARETQYF
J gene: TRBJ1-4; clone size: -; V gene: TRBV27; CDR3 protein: CASSSRQLNNEKLFF
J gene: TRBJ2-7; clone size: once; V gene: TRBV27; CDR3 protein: CASSRAGAYEQYF
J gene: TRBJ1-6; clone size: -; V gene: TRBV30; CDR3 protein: CAWSWGTANSPLHF
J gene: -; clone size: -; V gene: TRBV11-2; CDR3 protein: CASSPGARDEQYF
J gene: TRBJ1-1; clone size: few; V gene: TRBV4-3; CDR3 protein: CASSQGQGALGNTEAFF
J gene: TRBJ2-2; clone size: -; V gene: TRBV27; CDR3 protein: CASSPLAGVGELFF
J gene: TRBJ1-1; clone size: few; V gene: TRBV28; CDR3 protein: CASSFSYRGYGEAFF
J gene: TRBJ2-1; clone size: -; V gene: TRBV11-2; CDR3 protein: CASSLKGGWQFF
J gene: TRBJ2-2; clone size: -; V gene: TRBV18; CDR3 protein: CASSKGQANTGELFF
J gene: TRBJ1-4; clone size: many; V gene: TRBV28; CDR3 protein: CASSVSGADRALEKLFF
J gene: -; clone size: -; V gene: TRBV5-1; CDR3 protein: CASSLGTGATGEQYF
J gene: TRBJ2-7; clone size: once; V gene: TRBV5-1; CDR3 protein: CASSLIPSGSYEQYF
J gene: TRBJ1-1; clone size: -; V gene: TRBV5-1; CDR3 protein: CASSLAGTDEAFF
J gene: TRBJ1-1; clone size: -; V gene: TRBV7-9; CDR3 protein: CASITRGQGVTEAFF
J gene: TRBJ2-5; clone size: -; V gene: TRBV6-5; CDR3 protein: CASSYHRSRETQYF
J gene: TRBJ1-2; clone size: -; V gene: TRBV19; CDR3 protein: CASSIVGSQAHYGYTF
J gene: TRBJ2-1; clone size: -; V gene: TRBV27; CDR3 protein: CASRRTGTLEQFF
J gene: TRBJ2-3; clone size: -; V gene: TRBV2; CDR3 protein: CASRGGRVGPDTQYF
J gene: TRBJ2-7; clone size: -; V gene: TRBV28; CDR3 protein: CASSLIQREQYF
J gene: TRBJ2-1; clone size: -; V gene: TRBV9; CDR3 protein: CASTRTSGRESDNEQFF
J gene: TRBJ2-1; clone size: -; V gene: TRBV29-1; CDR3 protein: CSVGQGDEQFF
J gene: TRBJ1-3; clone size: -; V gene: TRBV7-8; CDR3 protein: CASSQGAGAGNTIYF
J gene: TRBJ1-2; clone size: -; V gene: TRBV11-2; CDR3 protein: CASSLDRRAETNYGYTF
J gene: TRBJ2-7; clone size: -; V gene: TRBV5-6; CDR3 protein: CASSLAATREQYF
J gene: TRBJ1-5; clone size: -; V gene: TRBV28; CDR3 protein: CASNRINQPQHF
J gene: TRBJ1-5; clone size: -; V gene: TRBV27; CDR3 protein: CASSYDRQRQPQHF
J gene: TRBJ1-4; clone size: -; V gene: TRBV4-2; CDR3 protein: CASSQARTASNEKLFF
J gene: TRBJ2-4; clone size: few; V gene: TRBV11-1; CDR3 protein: CASSVTGTSGFNIQYF